What follows are 30 T cell receptor beta chains derived from one specimen sequenced in a study of T-cell reconstitution after alpha-beta-depleted transplantation in children. TCRbeta library preparation incorporated unique molecular identifiers. TCRdb processed the PCR reads anew with MiXCR; each CDR3 protein has one entry. The table lists 490,000 or so distinct CDR3 sequences, approximately 12% of them singletons. The sequencing used PBMCs from the stem cell graft donor, collected from the stem cell graft. The receptors come from a human donor who donated a stem cell graft to a child with combined immunodeficiency.

This clonotype was counted at least ten times. The chain has TRBV5-5 and TRBJ2-3; tentatively, D is TRBD1 (6 bases). CDR1 is SGHKS, CDR2 YYEKEE, per germline (reference sequence). CDR3 size: 13 residues. Trimming left V 8 bases short and J 3 bases short, with 13 bases between. Here the CDR3 reads CASGGRATDTQYF. The CDR3 region has the DNA TGTGCCAGTGGGGGCAGGGCGACAGATACGCAGTATTTT.

This clonotype was picked up a small number of times. V is TRBV28 and J is TRBJ2-1; 7 bases are shared with TRBD2. Germline V gives CDR1 MDHEN, CDR2 SYDVKM. CDR3 length: 13 residues. The trim removed 6 bases at V and 8 bases at J, leaving 7 bases unmatched. CDR3 amino acids: CASRGGARYEQFF. In nucleotides, the CDR3 is TGTGCCAGCAGGGGAGGGGCCAGGTATGAGCAGTTCTTC. The full variable domain, in which reference TRBV28 and TRBJ2-1 provide the parts outside the CDR3, is DVKVTQSSRYLVKRTGEKVFLECVQDMDHENMFWYRQDPGLGLRLIYFSYDVKMKEKGDIPEGYSVSREKKERFSLILESASTNQTSMYLCASRGGARYEQFFGPGTRLTVL.

This clonotype was counted many times. The chain recombines TRBV25-1 with TRBJ2-5, with D perhaps matching TRBD2 (7 bases). Germline V lookup: CDR1 MGHDK, CDR2 SYGVNS. The CDR3 consists of 16 residues. Trimming took 4 bases from V and 4 from J, leaving 19 bases between them. The CDR3 region has the DNA TGTGCCAGCAGTGGGGGGGGCGGAGGCGTCTTAGAGACCCAGTACTTC. Translating it yields CASSGGGGGVLETQYF.

In this sample, this clonotype turned up a few times. This chain uses TRBV6-5 with TRBJ1-5; possibly TRBD1 for D (6 bases). The CDR3 contains 15 residues. CDR1 and CDR2 from the germline V gene are MNHEY and SVGAGI. V lost 2 bases and J 3 bases, leaving 11 bases between the germline ends. The CDR3 bases are TGTGCCAGCAGTTACGCTGGGGGCAACAATCAGCCCCAGCATTTT. Amino acid sequence: CASSYAGGNNQPQHF.

V gene TRBV15 combines with J gene TRBJ2-2; the D is unclear. Germline assignment: CDR1 LNHNV and CDR2 YYDKDF (reference sequence). The V gene lost 5 bases and the J gene lost 7 bases, with 14 bases spanning the gap. The CDR3 is 14 residues long. This chain's CDR3 is CATSATRSGGELFF. DNA of the CDR3: TGTGCCACCAGCGCTACTCGGAGTGGCGGGGAGCTGTTTTTT.

This clonotype was counted many times. The chain has TRBV24-1 and TRBJ2-1; 7 bases agree with TRBD1. V gave up 1 base and J gave up 10 bases; unmatched junction bases: 3. The germline V gene has CDR1 KGHDR and CDR2 SFDVKD. The CDR3 spans 13 residues. For the CDR3, the DNA is TGTGCCACCAGTGATTTCAGGGGGAGCGAGCAGTTCTTC. Translated: CATSDFRGSEQFF.

V and J are TRBV2 and TRBJ2-5, with a tentative D call TRBD2 (5 bases). The CDR3 is made up of 14 amino acids. Germline V gene lookup returns CDR1 SNHLY and CDR2 FYNNEI. Trimming removed 8 bases at V and 4 bases at J, with 17 bases between. Here the CDR3 reads CASSPGRTLETQYF. The CDR3 DNA follows: TGTGCCAGCTCTCCCGGCAGGACTCTAGAGACCCAGTACTTC. Supplemented by reference TRBV2 and TRBJ2-5, the full variable domain reads EPEVTQTPSHQVTQMGQEVILRCVPISNHLYFYWYRQILGQKVEFLVSFYNNEISEKSEIFDDQFSVERPDGSNFTLKIRSTKLEDSAMYFCASSPGRTLETQYFGPGTRLLVL.

This clonotype came up a few times. The chain is built from TRBV18 and TRBJ1-3; unclear D gene. Germline V gene sequence: CDR1 KGHSH, CDR2 LQKENI. V lost 2 bases to trimming and J lost 6 bases, with 17 bases between them. The CDR3 covers 16 residues. For the CDR3, the DNA is TGTGCCAGCTCACCAGACCTGGCGGTCGCGGAAAACACCATATATTTT. Protein product: CASSPDLAVAENTIYF.

The chain uses TRBV7-2 and TRBJ1-1; D possibly corresponds to TRBD1 (6 bases). The CDR3 length is 17 residues. Trimming took off 5 bases at V and 1 base at J, with 20 bases between the two ends. CDR1 SGHTA and CDR2 FQGNSA come from the germline V gene. The CDR3 loop is CASSLDAQGRGNTEAFF. CDR3 DNA: TGTGCCAGCAGCCTCGACGCCCAGGGGAGAGGGAACACTGAAGCTTTCTTT.

With regard to this clonotype: This is likely a read error, given that the CDR3 carries no conserved phenylalanine or tryptophan at its end. The CDR3 region is CSARGPRETQYC. Written as DNA, the CDR3 is TGCAGTGCTAGAGGGCCCCGGGAGACCCAGTACTGC. This rearrangement joins TRBV20-1 to TRBJ2-5; D is undetermined. The V end lost 1 base, the J end lost 5 bases, and 8 bases lay between the germline ends. Germline V gene sequence: CDR1 DFQATT, CDR2 SNEGSKA (reference sequence). The CDR3 runs 12 residues.

The gene calls are TRBV7-2 and TRBJ1-6; no clear D. The CDR3 is 14 amino acids. Trimming removed 0 bases from V and 7 bases from J, with 7 bases in between. Germline CDR1 reads SGHTA; CDR2 reads FQGNSA. Here the CDR3 reads CASSLAGWNSPLHF. The CDR3 DNA reads as TGTGCCAGCAGCTTAGCCGGGTGGAATTCACCCCTCCACTTT.

This clonotype was seen more than once but under ten times. The chain recombines TRBV29-1 with TRBJ1-1, with D possibly TRBD1 on 5 matching bases. Germline V lookup: CDR1 SQVTM, CDR2 ANQGSEA. Trimming left V 7 bases short and J 4 bases short, with 16 bases between. This CDR3 comprises 13 residues. CDR3 in amino acids: CSAPRLGGTEAFF. In DNA, the CDR3 is TGCAGCGCCCCCCGATTGGGGGGCACTGAAGCTTTCTTT.

The CDR3 loop is CASSLGGGISNQPQHF. DNA for the CDR3: TGTGCCAGCAGCTTAGGAGGGGGGATAAGCAATCAGCCCCAGCATTTT. This rearrangement joins TRBV7-2 to TRBJ1-5; D possibly corresponds to TRBD1 (6 bases). Germline loops: CDR1 SGHTA, CDR2 FQGNSA. The CDR3 is 16 amino acids. Trimming took 1 base from V and 1 from J, leaving 11 bases between them.

The chain recombines TRBV5-1 with TRBJ2-7, with a weak D call TRBD2 (5 bases). The germline V gene encodes CDR1 SGHRS and CDR2 YFSETQ. The CDR3 contains 18 residues. Trimming stripped 1 base from V and 3 bases from J, with 23 bases between. The DNA of the CDR3 is TGCGCCAGCAGCTTGAAGCCAACTCGGGGTTTCTTCGACTACGAGCAGTACTTC. Amino acid sequence: CASSLKPTRGFFDYEQYF. The whole variable domain, filled in from reference TRBV5-1 and TRBJ2-7, reads KAGVTQTPRYLIKTRGQQVTLSCSPISGHRSVSWYQQTPGQGLQFLFEYFSETQRNKGNFPGRFSGRQFSNSRSEMNVSTLELGDSALYLCASSLKPTRGFFDYEQYFGPGTRLTVT.

This clonotype has only a few counts. CDR3 loop: CASSAKTTSGKNTGELFF. The DNA for the CDR3 is TGTGCCAGCAGCGCCAAGACGACTAGCGGGAAGAACACCGGGGAGCTGTTTTTT. The chain is built from TRBV9 and TRBJ2-2; 11 nucleotides line up with TRBD2. V shed 3 bases and J 1 base; nucleotides not matched to a gene: 8. This CDR3 region has 18 residues. The V gene's germline CDR1 is SGDLS and CDR2 YYNGEE.

This clonotype was seen many times. The rearrangement links TRBV9 to TRBJ2-5, with D possibly matching TRBD2 (5 bases). Germline assignment: CDR1 SGDLS and CDR2 YYNGEE. This CDR3 is built from 14 residues. V shed 4 bases and J shed 0 bases, with 10 bases lying between them. The CDR3 loop is CASSPPGNQETQYF. The CDR3 DNA follows: TGTGCCAGCAGCCCCCCCGGGAACCAAGAGACCCAGTACTTC.

Here the CDR3 DNA reads TGTGCCAGCAGCTTAGCGGGGGCCAGGGGTGAGCAGTTCTTC. Protein product: CASSLAGARGEQFF. This chain uses TRBV7-8 with TRBJ2-1, with D tentatively TRBD1 (6 bases). Germline-derived CDR1 and CDR2 are SGHVS and FQNEAQ. The germline V and J ends were trimmed by 0 bases and 9 bases, with 12 bases remaining between them. The CDR3 spans 14 residues.

This clonotype was picked up many times. J is TRBJ2-3 and V is TRBV12-3 or TRBV12-4; D is unresolved. This CDR3 is built from 14 residues. Between the trimmed V and J ends, which lost 2 bases and 2 bases, there was a span of 8 bases. CDR3 nucleotide sequence: TGTGCCAGCAGTTTATTATCCAACACAGATACGCAGTATTTT. Its protein is CASSLLSNTDTQYF.

The chain has TRBV10-3 and TRBJ1-5; D perhaps matches TRBD1 (6 bases). The CDR3 spans 14 residues. Trimming took off 4 bases at V and 2 bases at J, with 9 bases between the two ends. Germline V CDR1 and CDR2: ENHRY, SYGVKD. The CDR3 is CAISVSGGNQPQHF. CDR3 sequence (DNA): TGTGCCATCAGTGTATCAGGGGGCAATCAGCCCCAGCATTTT.

The CDR3 sequence: CASSQGTSSYEQFF. The CDR3 DNA reads as TGCGCCAGCAGCCAAGGGACTAGCTCTTATGAGCAGTTCTTC. V usage is TRBV4-3 and J usage is TRBJ2-1, with 8 bases matching TRBD2. V was clipped by 1 base and J by 8 bases; unmatched bases: 4. The CDR3 totals 14 residues. CDR1 is LGHNA and CDR2 is YSLEER in the germline V gene.

The V gene is TRBV20-1, the J gene TRBJ2-7; D might be TRBD1 (5 bases). The V gene lost 3 bases and the J gene lost 2 bases, with 11 bases spanning the gap. Germline values: CDR1 DFQATT, CDR2 SNEGSKA (reference sequence). The CDR3 runs 13 residues. The CDR3, as DNA: TGCAGTGCTAGGGACAAAGTCCCCTACGAGCAGTACTTC. It specifies CSARDKVPYEQYF.

This clonotype has ten or more counts. The chain links TRBV9 to TRBJ2-5; the match to TRBD2 covers 8 bases. The V and J ends lost 0 bases and 4 bases, in that order; junction bases with no gene match: 8. The CDR3 has 16 amino acids. CDR1 is SGDLS, CDR2 YYNGEE, per germline. The CDR3: CASSVDRGGSGETQYF. For the CDR3, the DNA is TGTGCCAGCAGCGTAGATCGCGGGGGGAGTGGAGAGACCCAGTACTTC.

This clonotype has ten or more counts. The chain joins TRBV24-1 to TRBJ2-5; a possible D gene is TRBD1 (6 bases). The CDR3 covers 16 residues. V was cut by 1 base and J by 4 bases, with 15 bases left in between. In germline, CDR1 is KGHDR, CDR2 SFDVKD. The CDR3 spells CATSDFGQSIGETQYF. CDR3 DNA sequence: TGTGCCACCAGTGATTTCGGACAGTCCATAGGAGAGACCCAGTACTTC.

This clonotype has a handful of counts. V and J are TRBV29-1 and TRBJ2-1, with 13 positions matching TRBD2. V shed 0 bases and J 9 bases; nucleotides not matched to a gene: 8. Germline CDR1 SQVTM, CDR2 ANQGSEA. The CDR3 length is 16 residues. The CDR3 protein is CSVEDLGTSGTGEQFF. DNA of the CDR3: TGCAGCGTTGAAGATCTTGGGACTAGCGGGACAGGTGAGCAGTTCTTC.

Only a few counts were recorded for this clonotype. The chain couples TRBV9 to TRBJ2-2; 9 nucleotides agree with TRBD1. V was pared by 3 bases and J by 3 bases, with 3 bases of the junction left unmatched. Germline values: CDR1 SGDLS, CDR2 YYNGEE. CDR3 length equals 15 residues. CDR3 in DNA: TGTGCCAGCAGCGCCGGACAGGGGTACACCGGGGAGCTGTTTTTT. It encodes CASSAGQGYTGELFF.

This clonotype has a handful of counts. The chain links TRBV4-3 to TRBJ2-7; D is possibly TRBD1 (5 bases). CDR3 length equals 14 residues. V was cut by 0 bases and J by 2 bases, with 8 bases left in between. Germline CDR1 reads LGHNA; CDR2 reads YSLEER. CDR3: CASSQDSGPYEQYF. CDR3 in DNA: TGCGCCAGCAGCCAAGACTCAGGGCCCTACGAGCAGTACTTC.

This clonotype was counted only a few times. The chain links TRBV7-7 to TRBJ2-5; D gene ambiguous. Germline V gives CDR1 SSHAT, CDR2 FNYEAQ (reference sequence). Trimming stripped 2 bases from V and 4 bases from J, with 11 bases between. CDR3 length: 14 residues. The CDR3 sequence is CASSLQLSLETQYF. The CDR3 bases are TGTGCCAGCAGCTTACAGTTGAGTCTAGAGACCCAGTACTTC.

The table lists this clonotype with many counts. The chain is built from TRBV12-3 or TRBV12-4 and TRBJ2-1, with TRBD2 matching 10 bases. The ends lost 6 bases at V and 9 bases at J; junction bases unmatched: 14. The CDR3 covers 16 residues. CDR3: CASSSFLSGGAGEQFF. CDR3 nucleotides: TGTGCCAGCAGCTCCTTTCTGAGCGGGGGGGCCGGTGAGCAGTTCTTC.

This clonotype has a count of ten or more. The V call is TRBV4-3, the J call TRBJ1-2; no clear D gene. The CDR3 totals 16 residues. V was pared by 4 bases and J by 0 bases, with 15 bases between. Germline V gene sequence: CDR1 LGHNA, CDR2 YSLEER. The CDR3 loop reads CASSPRRWGTNYGYTF. The CDR3 coding sequence is TGCGCCAGCAGCCCCCGAAGGTGGGGTACTAACTATGGCTACACCTTC.

This clonotype was recorded many times. The chain links TRBV12-3 or TRBV12-4 to TRBJ1-6; D is ambiguous. The ends were cut back, 2 bases at V and 13 bases at J, with 6 bases in the middle. The CDR3 length is 11 residues. CDR3 loop: CASSLMGPLHF. In nucleotides, the CDR3 is TGTGCCAGCAGTTTAATGGGGCCCCTCCACTTT.